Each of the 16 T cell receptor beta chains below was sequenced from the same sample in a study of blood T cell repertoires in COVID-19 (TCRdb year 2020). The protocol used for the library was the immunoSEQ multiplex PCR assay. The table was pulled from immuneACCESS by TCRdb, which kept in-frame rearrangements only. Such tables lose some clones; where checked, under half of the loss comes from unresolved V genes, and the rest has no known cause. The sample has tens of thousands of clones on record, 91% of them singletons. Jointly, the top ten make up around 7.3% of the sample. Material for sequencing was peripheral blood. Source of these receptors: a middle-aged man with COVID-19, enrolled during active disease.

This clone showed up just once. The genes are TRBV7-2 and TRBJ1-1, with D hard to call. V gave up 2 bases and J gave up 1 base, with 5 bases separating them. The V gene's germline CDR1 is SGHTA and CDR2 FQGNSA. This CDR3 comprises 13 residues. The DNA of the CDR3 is TGTGCCAGCAGCTTACAGGAGAACACTGAAGCTTTCTTT. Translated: CASSLQENTEAFF.

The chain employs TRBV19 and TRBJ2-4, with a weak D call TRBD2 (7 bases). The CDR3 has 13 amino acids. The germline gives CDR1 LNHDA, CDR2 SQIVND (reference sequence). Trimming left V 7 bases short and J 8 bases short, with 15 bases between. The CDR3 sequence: CASTRGGGHIQYF. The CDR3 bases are TGTGCCAGTACCCGTGGGGGGGGGCACATTCAGTACTTC.

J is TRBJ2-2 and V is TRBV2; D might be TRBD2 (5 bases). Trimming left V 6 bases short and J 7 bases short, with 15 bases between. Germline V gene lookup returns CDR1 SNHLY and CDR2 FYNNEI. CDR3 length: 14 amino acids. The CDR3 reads CASSPNEGGGELFF. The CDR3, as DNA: TGTGCCAGCAGCCCCAATGAGGGTGGCGGGGAGCTGTTTTTT.

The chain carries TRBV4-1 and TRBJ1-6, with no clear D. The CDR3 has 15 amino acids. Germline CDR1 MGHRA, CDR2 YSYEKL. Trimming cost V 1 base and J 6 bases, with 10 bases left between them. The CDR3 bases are TGCGCCAGCAGCCAAGCTGGGTACAGTAATTCACCCCTCCACTTT. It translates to CASSQAGYSNSPLHF.

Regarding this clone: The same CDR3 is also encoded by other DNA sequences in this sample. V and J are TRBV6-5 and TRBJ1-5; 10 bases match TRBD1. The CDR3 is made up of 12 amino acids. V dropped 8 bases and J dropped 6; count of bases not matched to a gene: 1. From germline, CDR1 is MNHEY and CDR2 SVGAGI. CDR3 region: CASGDRGQPQHF. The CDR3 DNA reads TGTGCCAGCGGGGACAGGGGTCAGCCCCAGCATTTT.

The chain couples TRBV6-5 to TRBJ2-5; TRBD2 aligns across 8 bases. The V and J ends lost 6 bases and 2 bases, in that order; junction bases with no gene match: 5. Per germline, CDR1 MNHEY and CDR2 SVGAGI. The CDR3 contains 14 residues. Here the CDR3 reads CASRQGGGQETQYF. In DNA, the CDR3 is TGTGCCAGCAGGCAAGGCGGGGGGCAAGAGACCCAGTACTTC.

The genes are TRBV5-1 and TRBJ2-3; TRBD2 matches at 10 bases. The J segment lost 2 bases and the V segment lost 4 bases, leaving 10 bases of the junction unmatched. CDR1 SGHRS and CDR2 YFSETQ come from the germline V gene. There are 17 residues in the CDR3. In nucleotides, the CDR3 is TGCGCCAGCAGCAAACCGTATAGCGGGGGGAACACAGATACGCAGTATTTT. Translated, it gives CASSKPYSGGNTDTQYF.

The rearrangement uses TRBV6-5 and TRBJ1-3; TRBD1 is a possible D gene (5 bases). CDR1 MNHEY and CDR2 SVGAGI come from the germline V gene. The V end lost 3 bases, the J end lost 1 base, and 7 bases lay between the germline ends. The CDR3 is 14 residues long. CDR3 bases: TGTGCCAGCAGTTATGGGGGGTCTGGAAACACCATATATTTT. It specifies CASSYGGSGNTIYF.

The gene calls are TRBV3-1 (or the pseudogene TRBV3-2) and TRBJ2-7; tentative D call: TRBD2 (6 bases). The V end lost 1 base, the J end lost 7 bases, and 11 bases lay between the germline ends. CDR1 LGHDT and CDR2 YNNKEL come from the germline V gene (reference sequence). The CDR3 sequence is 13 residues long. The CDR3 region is CASSQVGGREQYF. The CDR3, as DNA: TGTGCCAGCAGCCAAGTGGGGGGTCGTGAGCAGTACTTC.

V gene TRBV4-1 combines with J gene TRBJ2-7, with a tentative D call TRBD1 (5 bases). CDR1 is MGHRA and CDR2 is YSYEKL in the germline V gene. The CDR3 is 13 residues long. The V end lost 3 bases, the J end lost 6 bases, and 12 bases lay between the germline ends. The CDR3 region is CASSHREYGEQYF. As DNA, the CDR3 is TGCGCCAGCAGCCACAGGGAATACGGCGAGCAGTACTTC.

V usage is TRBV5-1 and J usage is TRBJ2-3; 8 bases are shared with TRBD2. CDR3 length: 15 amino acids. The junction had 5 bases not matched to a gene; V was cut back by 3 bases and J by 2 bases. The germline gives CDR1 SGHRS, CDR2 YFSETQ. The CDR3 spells CASSSGTSPTDTQYF. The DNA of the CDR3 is TGCGCCAGCAGCTCCGGGACTAGTCCCACAGATACGCAGTATTTT.

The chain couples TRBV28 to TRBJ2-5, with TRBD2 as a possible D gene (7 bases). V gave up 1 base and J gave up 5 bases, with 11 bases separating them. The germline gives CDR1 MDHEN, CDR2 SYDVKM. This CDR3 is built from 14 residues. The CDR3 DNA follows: TGTGCCAGCAGTTTATCACAGGGAGGGGAGACCCAGTACTTC. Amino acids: CASSLSQGGETQYF. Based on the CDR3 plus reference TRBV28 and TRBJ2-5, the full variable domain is DVKVTQSSRYLVKRTGEKVFLECVQDMDHENMFWYRQDPGLGLRLIYFSYDVKMKEKGDIPEGYSVSREKKERFSLILESASTNQTSMYLCASSLSQGGETQYFGPGTRLLVL.

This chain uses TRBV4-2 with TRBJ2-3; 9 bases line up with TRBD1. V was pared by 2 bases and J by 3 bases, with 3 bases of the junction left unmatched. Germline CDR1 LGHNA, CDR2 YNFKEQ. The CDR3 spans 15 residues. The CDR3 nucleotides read TGTGCCAGCAGCCAAAGGACAGGGGCAACAGATACGCAGTATTTT. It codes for CASSQRTGATDTQYF.

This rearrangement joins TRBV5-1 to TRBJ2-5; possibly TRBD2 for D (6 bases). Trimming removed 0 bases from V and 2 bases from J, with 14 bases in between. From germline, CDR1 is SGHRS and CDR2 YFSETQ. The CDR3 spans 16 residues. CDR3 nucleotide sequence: TGCGCCAGCAGCTTGGAGGTCAGGGAGGCTCAAGAGACCCAGTACTTC. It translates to CASSLEVREAQETQYF.

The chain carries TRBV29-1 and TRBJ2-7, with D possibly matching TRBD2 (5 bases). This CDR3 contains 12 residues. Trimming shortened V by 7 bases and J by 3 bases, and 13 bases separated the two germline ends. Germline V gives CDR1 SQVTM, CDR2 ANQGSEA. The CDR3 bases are TGCAGCGCCACACCGGGGAGCTACGAGCAGTACTTC. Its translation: CSATPGSYEQYF.

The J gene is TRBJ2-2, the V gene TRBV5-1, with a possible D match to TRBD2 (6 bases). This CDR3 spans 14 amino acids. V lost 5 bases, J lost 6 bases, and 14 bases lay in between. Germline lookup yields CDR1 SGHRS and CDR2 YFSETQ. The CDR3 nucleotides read TGCGCCAGCAGAACGGGACTCGACGCCGGGGAGCTGTTTTTT. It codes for CASRTGLDAGELFF.